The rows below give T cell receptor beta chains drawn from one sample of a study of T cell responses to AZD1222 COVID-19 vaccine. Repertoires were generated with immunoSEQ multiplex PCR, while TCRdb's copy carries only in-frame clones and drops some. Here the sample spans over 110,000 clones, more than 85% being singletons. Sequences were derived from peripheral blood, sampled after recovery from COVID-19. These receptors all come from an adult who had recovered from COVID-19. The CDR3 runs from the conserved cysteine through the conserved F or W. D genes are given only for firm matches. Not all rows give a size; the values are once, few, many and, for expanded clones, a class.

CDR3aa: CATSRGAESNEQFF
CDR3nt: TGTGCCACCAGCAGAGGGGCCGAATCCAATGAGCAGTTCTTC
j_gene: TRBJ2-1
v_gene: TRBV15
d_gene: NA
abundance: NA

CDR3aa: CASSLSPVIGELFF
CDR3nt: TGTGCTAGCAGCTTGAGTCCGGTGATCGGGGAGCTGTTTTTT
j_gene: TRBJ2-2
v_gene: TRBV7-7
d_gene: NA
abundance: NA

CDR3aa: CASSELMGNRDTQYF
CDR3nt: TGTGCCAGCAGTGAATTGATGGGAAATCGAGATACGCAGTATTTT
j_gene: TRBJ2-3
v_gene: TRBV25-1
d_gene: NA
abundance: NA

CDR3aa: CSVANNPNYGYTF
CDR3nt: TGCAGCGTTGCTAACAATCCCAACTATGGCTACACCTTC
j_gene: TRBJ1-2
v_gene: TRBV29-1
d_gene: NA
abundance: NA

CDR3aa: CASSLEREIEAFF
CDR3nt: TGTGCCAGCAGCTTGGAAAGGGAAATTGAAGCTTTCTTT
j_gene: TRBJ1-1
v_gene: TRBV5-4
d_gene: NA
abundance: NA

CDR3aa: CASSLGTTREHGYTF
CDR3nt: TGTGCCAGCAGCTTAGGGACGACACGGGAGCATGGCTACACCTTC
j_gene: TRBJ1-2
v_gene: TRBV7-2
d_gene: NA
abundance: NA

CDR3aa: CASSEPPLHF
CDR3nt: TGTGCCAGCAGTGAACCTCCCCTCCACTTT
j_gene: TRBJ1-6
v_gene: TRBV2
d_gene: NA
abundance: once

CDR3aa: CASSSLIQGHEQYF
CDR3nt: TGTGCCAGTAGTTCCCTTATACAGGGCCACGAGCAGTACTTC
j_gene: TRBJ2-7
v_gene: TRBV19
d_gene: NA
abundance: NA

CDR3aa: CASSVPTPGLGPDTQYF
CDR3nt: TGTGCCAGCAGCGTACCGACCCCGGGACTAGGGCCAGATACGCAGTATTTT
j_gene: TRBJ2-3
v_gene: TRBV9
d_gene: TRBD2
abundance: NA

CDR3aa: CASSRIPDSQETQYF
CDR3nt: TGTGCCAGCAGCCGGATCCCGGACAGCCAAGAGACCCAGTACTTC
j_gene: TRBJ2-5
v_gene: TRBV6-5
d_gene: NA
abundance: NA

CDR3aa: CASSEAGKGYYEQYF
CDR3nt: TGTGCCAGCAGTGAAGCCGGTAAAGGGTATTACGAGCAGTACTTC
j_gene: TRBJ2-7
v_gene: TRBV6-1
d_gene: NA
abundance: NA

CDR3aa: CASNHLGGNTIYF
CDR3nt: TGTGCCAGCAACCACTTAGGTGGAAACACCATATATTTT
j_gene: TRBJ1-3
v_gene: TRBV6-5
d_gene: NA
abundance: NA